This T cell receptor (beta chain) was identified during a study of vaccination and CD4 T cells after COVID-19. Treatment meaning: approximately 9-day PBMC culture with coronavirus spike peptide pools or control peptides (ViraFEST assay). Notes on this clonotype: Its specificity is not known.

Researchers used the Oncomine TCR Beta short-read assay to sequence DNA from cultured CD4+ T cells. Each CDR3 protein gets one entry after TCRdb re-called the PCR reads with MiXCR. Altogether some 10,000 distinct CDR3 sequences are present, around 75% being singletons, with the ten largest covering about 8%. The clonotype originates from a human donor who had recovered from COVID-19. Sequencing was carried out using CD4+ T cells from blood, cultured in vitro.

This CDR3 is CASSAPDTPSYGYTF. The CDR3 region has the DNA TGTGCCAGCAGTGCCCCCGACACTCCGAGCTATGGCTACACCTTC. The chain employs TRBV27 and TRBJ1-2; the D is unclear. The V and J ends lost 5 bases and 4 bases respectively, with 17 bases between them. CDR3 length equals 15 residues. CDR1 is MNHEY and CDR2 is SMNVEV in the germline V gene (reference sequence).